These 27 T cell receptor beta chains share one sample of origin, sequenced in a study of blood T cell repertoires in COVID-19. Only in-frame clones appear in the TCRdb table, and some are missing; sequencing was by immunoSEQ multiplex PCR. The sample lists about 360,000 clones, about 88% occurring once. The sample consisted of peripheral blood. These receptors all come from a human donor in a cohort sampled during active COVID-19.

The chain carries TRBV13 and TRBJ2-2, with D perhaps matching TRBD2 (5 bases). The V gene's germline CDR1 is PRHDT and CDR2 FYEKMQ (reference sequence). Trimming left V 1 base short and J 6 bases short, with 9 bases between. This CDR3 region has 14 residues. The CDR3 loop is CASSLVLAPGELFF. In DNA form, the CDR3 reads TGTGCCAGCAGCTTAGTCCTAGCCCCCGGGGAGCTGTTTTTT.

The V gene is TRBV7-9, the J gene TRBJ2-5; 8 positions agree with TRBD2. Germline trimming cut 5 bases from V and 1 base from J; bases unmatched to any gene: 3. The CDR3 totals 14 residues. Germline CDR1 and CDR2: SEHNR and FQNEAQ (reference sequence). The chain's CDR3 is CASSISGVQETQYF. Here the CDR3 DNA reads TGTGCCAGCAGCATTAGCGGGGTCCAAGAGACCCAGTACTTC.

As concerns this clone: Other DNA sequences in this sample translate to the same CDR3. The chain joins TRBV5-1 to TRBJ2-1, with 12 bases aligning to TRBD2. With 0 bases clipped from V and 4 bases from J, the junction kept 2 bases outside the gene matches. CDR3 length: 16 amino acids. The germline gives CDR1 SGHRS, CDR2 YFSETQ. CDR3 amino acids: CASSLEGLAGYNEQFF. CDR3 sequence (DNA): TGCGCCAGCAGCTTGGAAGGACTAGCGGGATACAATGAGCAGTTCTTC.

A few counts support this clone. The sample carries other DNA sequences with the same CDR3. V gene TRBV19 combines with J gene TRBJ1-1; 8 nucleotides line up with TRBD1. V shed 5 bases, J shed 4 bases, and the junction held 3 bases outside the gene matches. The CDR3 sequence is 13 residues long. Germline loops: CDR1 LNHDA, CDR2 SQIVND (reference sequence). The CDR3 reads CASSQGAGTEAFF. The CDR3 bases are TGTGCCAGTAGTCAGGGGGCGGGCACTGAAGCTTTCTTT.

J is TRBJ2-3 and V is TRBV6-1; a possible D gene is TRBD2 (5 bases). From germline, CDR1 is MNHNS and CDR2 SASEGT. CDR3 length: 15 residues. Deletions cut 3 bases from V and 2 bases from J, with 12 bases between. For the CDR3, the DNA is TGTGCCAGCAGTGATAACGGGGAGCTCACAGATACGCAGTATTTT. It is translated as CASSDNGELTDTQYF.

This clone was counted only a few times. This chain joins TRBV7-9 and TRBJ2-2, with D perhaps matching TRBD1 (6 bases). V shed 3 bases and J shed 7 bases, with 21 bases lying between them. Germline V gene lookup returns CDR1 SEHNR and CDR2 FQNEAQ (reference sequence). The length of the CDR3 is 17 residues. This CDR3 is CASSFTAPTGIGGELFF. The CDR3 DNA follows: TGTGCCAGCAGCTTTACCGCACCCACAGGGATTGGCGGGGAGCTGTTTTTT.

J is TRBJ2-1 and V is TRBV12-2; the listed D gene, TRBD2, was not tested against the DNA. TRBV12-2 is described as a pseudogene. There are 17 residues in the CDR3. CDR3 sequence: CASRSIWTSGRSDEQFF. For the CDR3, the DNA is TGTGCAAGTCGCTCGATTTGGACTAGCGGGAGGAGTGATGAGCAGTTCTTC.

The V gene is TRBV6-5, the J gene TRBJ2-4; maybe TRBD1 (8 bases). V was pared by 6 bases and J by 4 bases, with 13 bases between. This CDR3 is 14 amino acids long. From germline, CDR1 is MNHEY and CDR2 SVGAGI. This chain's CDR3 is CASRAGQVKNIQYF. CDR3 sequence (DNA): TGTGCCAGCAGAGCGGGACAGGTGAAAAACATTCAGTACTTC.

The gene calls are TRBV4-2 and TRBJ2-1, with TRBD2 matching 11 bases. The J segment lost 6 bases and the V segment lost 3 bases, leaving 4 bases of the junction unmatched. Germline V gene sequence: CDR1 LGHNA, CDR2 YNFKEQ. The length of the CDR3 is 15 residues. The CDR3 protein is CASSHLLAGVNEQFF. In DNA form, the CDR3 reads TGTGCCAGCAGCCACTTACTAGCGGGAGTCAATGAGCAGTTCTTC.

The rearrangement joins TRBV30 to TRBJ2-1; possibly TRBD2 for D (6 bases). The germline gives CDR1 GTSNPN, CDR2 SVGIG (reference sequence). CDR3 length: 13 residues. The germline V and J ends were trimmed by 4 bases and 4 bases, with 11 bases remaining between them. Written as DNA, the CDR3 is TGTGCCTGGACCATAGCGGTGTACAATGAGCAGTTCTTC. Translated: CAWTIAVYNEQFF.

The chain employs TRBV7-8 and TRBJ2-1; tentative D call: TRBD1 (6 bases). Per germline, CDR1 SGHVS and CDR2 FQNEAQ. Trimming removed 5 bases at V and 9 bases at J, with 20 bases between. The CDR3 is 15 residues long. CDR3 sequence reads: CASSVGGGRGGEQFF. CDR3 sequence (DNA): TGTGCCAGCAGCGTGGGCGGCGGGCGAGGGGGTGAGCAGTTCTTC.

This chain links TRBV7-2 with TRBJ2-7, with 10 bases fitting TRBD2. Germline V lookup: CDR1 SGHTA, CDR2 FQGNSA. This CDR3 spans 16 amino acids. Losses at the gene ends were 1 base for V and 6 bases for J; bases not matched to a gene: 9. The CDR3, as DNA: TGTGCCAGCAGCTTAGGGGCCCCAGGACTAGCGGCCGAGCAGTACTTC. Amino acids: CASSLGAPGLAAEQYF.

The rearrangement links TRBV7-2 to TRBJ2-2; TRBD2 matches 9 bases. CDR1 is SGHTA, CDR2 FQGNSA, per germline. The CDR3 has 16 residues. The junction had 10 bases not matched to a gene; V was cut back by 5 bases and J by 6 bases. CDR3 bases: TGTGCCAGCAGCCATTCTGGCGGGGGGGCCGCCGGGGAGCTGTTTTTT. Translation: CASSHSGGGAAGELFF.

In its sample, this clone was seen once. V usage is TRBV24-1 and J usage is TRBJ1-2; 7 positions match TRBD1. Trimming removed 3 bases from V and 2 bases from J; junction bases left unmatched: 11. There are 17 residues in the CDR3. Germline lookup yields CDR1 KGHDR and CDR2 SFDVKD. CDR3 region: CATSDQTNDRANYGYTF. The CDR3 DNA reads TGTGCCACCAGTGATCAAACAAACGACAGGGCGAACTATGGCTACACCTTC.

The count of this clone is one. The chain links TRBV5-1 to TRBJ1-6; D unclear. This CDR3 has 15 amino acids. V was pared by 4 bases and J by 7 bases, with 15 bases between. Germline CDR1 and CDR2: SGHRS and YFSETQ. The CDR3 loop reads CASSPAGSRNSPLHF. The CDR3 DNA is TGCGCCAGCAGCCCGGCGGGGAGTCGCAATTCACCCCTCCACTTT.

V and J are TRBV28 and TRBJ1-2, with 10 bases aligning to TRBD1. The germline gives CDR1 MDHEN, CDR2 SYDVKM. CDR3 length: 19 amino acids. V lost 5 bases, J lost 7 bases, and 22 bases stayed unmatched. CDR3 nucleotide sequence: TGTGCCAGCAGTGCTAGCTTACAAGTCCGCGACAGGGGGCAAGGTGGCTACACCTTC. Residues: CASSASLQVRDRGQGGYTF.

The rearrangement joins TRBV28 to TRBJ1-2, with a possible D match to TRBD1 (5 bases). Germline V gene sequence: CDR1 MDHEN, CDR2 SYDVKM. The CDR3 runs to 14 residues. V was trimmed by 2 bases and J by 4 bases, leaving 11 bases between them. The CDR3 is CASSLTGQSYGYTF. The CDR3 bases are TGTGCCAGCAGTTTAACCGGACAAAGCTATGGCTACACCTTC.

The chain joins TRBV2 to TRBJ2-3; D call uncertain. CDR3 length: 13 residues. The V end was cut by 4 bases, the J end by 1 base, with 6 bases between. Germline-derived CDR1 and CDR2 are SNHLY and FYNNEI. CDR3 coding DNA: TGTGCCAGCAGTGTAGGAGGCACAGATACGCAGTATTTT. Protein: CASSVGGTDTQYF.

The chain has TRBV28 and TRBJ1-2; 9 bases align to TRBD1. J lost 3 bases, V lost 6 bases, and 5 bases had no gene match. The CDR3 is 14 residues long. Germline CDR1 is MDHEN and CDR2 is SYDVKM. Here the CDR3 DNA reads TGTGCCAGCAGGGGGACAGGGTCATACTATGGCTACACCTTC. Translation: CASRGTGSYYGYTF.

The J gene is TRBJ2-6, the V gene TRBV5-5; possibly TRBD2 for D (6 bases). The germline V gene encodes CDR1 SGHKS and CDR2 YYEKEE (reference sequence). V was clipped by 6 bases and J by 1 base, with 14 bases between them. The CDR3 totals 16 residues. CDR3 region: CASTHGGESGANVLTF. CDR3 sequence (DNA): TGTGCCAGCACCCATGGCGGGGAGTCTGGGGCCAACGTCCTGACTTTC.

The rearrangement joins TRBV9 to TRBJ1-1; tentative D call: TRBD1 (6 bases). The CDR3 has 15 residues. Germline V CDR1 and CDR2: SGDLS, YYNGEE. V was cut by 5 bases and J by 0 bases, with 14 bases left in between. The CDR3 nucleotides read TGTGCCAGCAGTAAAGGGGGAAAGATGAACACTGAAGCTTTCTTT. It is translated as CASSKGGKMNTEAFF.

This clone has more than one count but fewer than ten. The chain recombines TRBV29-1 with TRBJ2-3; D might be TRBD1 (6 bases). CDR3 size: 13 residues. The germline V gene encodes CDR1 SQVTM and CDR2 ANQGSEA. Between the trimmed V and J ends, which lost 3 bases and 5 bases, there was a span of 12 bases. CDR3 nucleotide sequence: TGCAGCGTTGACGGTTCAGGGGAAGATACGCAGTATTTT. Translation: CSVDGSGEDTQYF.

This chain joins TRBV2 and TRBJ1-2, with 7 bases identical to TRBD1. The CDR3 contains 14 residues. Germline assignment: CDR1 SNHLY and CDR2 FYNNEI. With 0 bases clipped from V and 11 bases from J, the junction kept 9 bases outside the gene matches. The CDR3 reads CASSEARQGVTYTF. CDR3 nucleotides: TGTGCCAGCAGTGAAGCGCGCCAGGGGGTCACTTACACCTTC.

The V call is TRBV15, the J call TRBJ2-7, with 7 bases that match TRBD1. The CDR3 consists of 14 residues. Per the germline V gene, CDR1 is LNHNV and CDR2 is YYDKDF (reference sequence). With V trimmed by 8 bases and J by 4 bases, 11 bases remained unmatched. In nucleotides, the CDR3 is TGTGCCACCGGAATTGACAGGGCAGGATACGAGCAGTACTTC. Amino acid sequence: CATGIDRAGYEQYF.

The chain employs TRBV5-6 and TRBJ2-2; 8 bases agree with TRBD1. The CDR3 loop spans 16 amino acids. The germline V gene has CDR1 SGHDT and CDR2 YYEEEE. V lost 3 bases, J lost 4 bases, and 8 bases stayed unmatched. CDR3 residues: CASSWGQGAATGELFF. Here the CDR3 DNA reads TGTGCCAGCAGCTGGGGGCAGGGGGCGGCCACCGGGGAGCTGTTTTTT.

The rearrangement joins TRBV5-1 to TRBJ1-1; no reliable D call. The CDR3 extends over 15 amino acids. From germline, CDR1 is SGHRS and CDR2 YFSETQ. V gave up 0 bases and J gave up 1 base, with 10 bases separating them. Here the CDR3 reads CASSLAPAGNTEAFF. CDR3 in DNA: TGCGCCAGCAGCTTGGCCCCCGCAGGGAACACTGAAGCTTTCTTT.

The rearrangement uses TRBV3-1 (or the pseudogene TRBV3-2) and TRBJ1-6, with 7 bases matching TRBD1. CDR1 and CDR2 (germline): LGHDT, YNNKEL (reference sequence). Germline trimming cut 4 bases from V and 8 bases from J; bases unmatched to any gene: 5. The CDR3 sequence is 14 residues long. The CDR3 spells CASSPGQVYSPLHF. CDR3 bases: TGTGCCAGCAGCCCAGGACAGGTCTATTCACCCCTCCACTTT.